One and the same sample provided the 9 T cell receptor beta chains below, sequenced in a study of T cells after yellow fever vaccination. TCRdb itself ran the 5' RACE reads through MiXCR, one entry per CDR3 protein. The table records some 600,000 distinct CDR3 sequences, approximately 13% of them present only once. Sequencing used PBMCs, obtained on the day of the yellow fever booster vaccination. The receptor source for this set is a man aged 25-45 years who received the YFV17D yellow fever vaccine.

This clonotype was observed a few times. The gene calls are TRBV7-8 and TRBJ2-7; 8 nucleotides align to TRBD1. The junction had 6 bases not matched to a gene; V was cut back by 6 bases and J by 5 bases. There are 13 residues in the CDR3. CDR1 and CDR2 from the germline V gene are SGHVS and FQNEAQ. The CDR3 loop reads CASSRGQADEQYF. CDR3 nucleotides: TGTGCCAGCAGTCGGGGACAGGCGGACGAGCAGTACTTC.

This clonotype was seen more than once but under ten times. CDR3 coding DNA: TGCGCCAGCAGCATAGACAGGGGTTTTTCACCCCTCCACTTT. Translation: CASSIDRGFSPLHF. The V call is TRBV5-1, the J call TRBJ1-6; 8 nucleotides line up with TRBD1. CDR1 is SGHRS, CDR2 YFSETQ, per germline. With V trimmed by 4 bases and J by 9 bases, 6 bases remained unmatched. The CDR3 extends over 14 amino acids.

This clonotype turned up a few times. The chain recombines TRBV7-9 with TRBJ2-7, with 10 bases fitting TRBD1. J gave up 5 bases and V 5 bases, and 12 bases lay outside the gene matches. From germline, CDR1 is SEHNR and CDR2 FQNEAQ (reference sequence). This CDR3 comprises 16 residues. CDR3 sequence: CASSRGDRGTRDEQYF. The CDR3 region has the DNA TGTGCCAGCAGCAGAGGGGACAGGGGAACTAGAGACGAGCAGTACTTC.

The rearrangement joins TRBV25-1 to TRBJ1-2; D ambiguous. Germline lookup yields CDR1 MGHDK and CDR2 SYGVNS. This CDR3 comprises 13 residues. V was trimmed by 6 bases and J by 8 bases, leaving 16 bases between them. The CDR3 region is CASSENRERGYTF. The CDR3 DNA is TGTGCCAGCAGCGAGAATAGGGAGCGCGGCTACACCTTC.

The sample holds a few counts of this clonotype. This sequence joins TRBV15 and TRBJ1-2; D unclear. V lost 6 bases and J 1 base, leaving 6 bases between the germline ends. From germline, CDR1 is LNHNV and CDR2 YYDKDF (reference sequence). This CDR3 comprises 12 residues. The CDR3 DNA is TGTGCCACCAGGTCACTTAACTATGGCTACACCTTC. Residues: CATRSLNYGYTF.

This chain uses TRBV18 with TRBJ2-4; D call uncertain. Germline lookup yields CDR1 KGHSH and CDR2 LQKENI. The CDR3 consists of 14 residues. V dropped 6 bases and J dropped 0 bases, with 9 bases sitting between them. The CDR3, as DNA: TGTGCCAGCTCGGGGAACCTAGCCAAAAACATTCAGTACTTC. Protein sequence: CASSGNLAKNIQYF. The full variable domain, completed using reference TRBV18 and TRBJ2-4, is NAGVMQNPRHLVRRRGQEARLRCSPMKGHSHVYWYRQLPEEGLKFMVYLQKENIIDESGMPKERFSAEFPKEGPSILRIQQVVRGDSAAYFCASSGNLAKNIQYFGAGTRLSVL.

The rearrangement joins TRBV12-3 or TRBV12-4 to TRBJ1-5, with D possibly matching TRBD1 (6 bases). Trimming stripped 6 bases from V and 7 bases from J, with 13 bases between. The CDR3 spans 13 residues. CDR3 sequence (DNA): TGTGCCAGCAGCTTACCAGGGGAACAGCCCCAGCATTTT. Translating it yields CASSLPGEQPQHF.

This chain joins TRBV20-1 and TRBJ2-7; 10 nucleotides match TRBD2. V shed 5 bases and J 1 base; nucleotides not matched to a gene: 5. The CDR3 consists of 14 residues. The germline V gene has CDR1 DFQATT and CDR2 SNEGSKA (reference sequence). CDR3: CSASDSGRSYEQYF. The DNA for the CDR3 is TGCAGTGCTTCGGATAGCGGGAGGTCCTACGAGCAGTACTTC.

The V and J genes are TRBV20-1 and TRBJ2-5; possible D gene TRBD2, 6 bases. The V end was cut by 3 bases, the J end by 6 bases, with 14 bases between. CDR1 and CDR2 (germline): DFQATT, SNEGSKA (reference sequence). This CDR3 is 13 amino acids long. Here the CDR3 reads CSASREIRQTQYF. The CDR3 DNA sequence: TGCAGTGCTAGCCGGGAGATCCGGCAGACCCAGTACTTC.